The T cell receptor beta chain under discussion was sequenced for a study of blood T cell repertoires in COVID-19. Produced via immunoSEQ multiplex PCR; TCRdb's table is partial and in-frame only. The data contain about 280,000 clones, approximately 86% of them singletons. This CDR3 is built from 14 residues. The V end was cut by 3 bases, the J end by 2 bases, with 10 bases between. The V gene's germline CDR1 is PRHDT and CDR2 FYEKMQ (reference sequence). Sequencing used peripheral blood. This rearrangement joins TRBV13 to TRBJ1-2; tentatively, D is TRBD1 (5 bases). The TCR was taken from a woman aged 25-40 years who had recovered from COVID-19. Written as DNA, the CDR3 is TGTGCCAGCAGCTTTGGCAGGGTGAACTATGGCTACACCTTC. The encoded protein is CASSFGRVNYGYTF.